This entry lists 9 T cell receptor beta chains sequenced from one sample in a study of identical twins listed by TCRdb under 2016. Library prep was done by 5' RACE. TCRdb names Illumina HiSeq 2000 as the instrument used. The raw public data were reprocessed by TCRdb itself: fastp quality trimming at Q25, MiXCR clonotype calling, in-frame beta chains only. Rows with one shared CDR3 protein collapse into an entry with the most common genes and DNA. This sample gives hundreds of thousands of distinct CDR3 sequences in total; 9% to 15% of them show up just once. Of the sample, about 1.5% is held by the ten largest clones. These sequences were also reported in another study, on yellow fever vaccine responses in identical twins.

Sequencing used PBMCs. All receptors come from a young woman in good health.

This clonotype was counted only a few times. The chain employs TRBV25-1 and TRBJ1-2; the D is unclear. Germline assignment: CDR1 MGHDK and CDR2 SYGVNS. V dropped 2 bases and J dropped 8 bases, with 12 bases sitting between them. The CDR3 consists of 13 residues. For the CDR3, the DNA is TGTGCCAGCAGTGAACTCAGCACAAGGGGCTACACCTTC. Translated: CASSELSTRGYTF.

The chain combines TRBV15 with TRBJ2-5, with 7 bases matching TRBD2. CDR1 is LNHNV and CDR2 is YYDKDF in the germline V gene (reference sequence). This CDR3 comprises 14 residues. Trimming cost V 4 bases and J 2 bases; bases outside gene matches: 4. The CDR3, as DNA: TGTGCCACCAGCATGGGACTACAACAAGAGACCCAGTACTTC. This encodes CATSMGLQQETQYF. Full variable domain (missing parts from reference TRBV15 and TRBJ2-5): DAMVIQNPRYQVTQFGKPVTLSCSQTLNHNVMYWYQQKSSQAPKLLFHYYDKDFNNEADTPDNFQSRRPNTSFCFLDIRSPGLGDTAMYLCATSMGLQQETQYFGPGTRLLVL.

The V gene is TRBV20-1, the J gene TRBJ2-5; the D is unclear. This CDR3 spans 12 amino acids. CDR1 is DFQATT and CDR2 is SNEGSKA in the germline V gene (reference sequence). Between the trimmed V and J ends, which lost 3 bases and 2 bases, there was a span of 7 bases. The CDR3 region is CSARPYQETQYF. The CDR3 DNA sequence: TGCAGTGCTAGGCCCTATCAAGAGACCCAGTACTTC.

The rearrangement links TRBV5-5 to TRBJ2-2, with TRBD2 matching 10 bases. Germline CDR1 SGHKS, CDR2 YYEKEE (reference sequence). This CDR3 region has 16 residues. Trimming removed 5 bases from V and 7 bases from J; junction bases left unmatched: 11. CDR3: CASRPGASGRFGELFF. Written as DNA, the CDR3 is TGTGCCAGCAGGCCCGGGGCTAGCGGGAGATTCGGGGAGCTGTTTTTT.

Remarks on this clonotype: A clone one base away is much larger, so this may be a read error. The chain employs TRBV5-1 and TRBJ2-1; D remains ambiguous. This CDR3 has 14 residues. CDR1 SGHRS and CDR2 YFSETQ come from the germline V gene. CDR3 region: CASRLDQIYNEQFF. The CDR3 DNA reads TGCGCCAGCAGGTTGGATCAGATCTACAATGAGCAGTTCTTC.

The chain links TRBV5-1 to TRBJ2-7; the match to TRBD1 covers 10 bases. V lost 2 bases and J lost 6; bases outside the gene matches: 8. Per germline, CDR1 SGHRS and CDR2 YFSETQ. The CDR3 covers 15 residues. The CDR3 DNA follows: TGCGCCAGCAGCTTTGGGACAGGGGAAGGAACCGAGCAGTACTTC. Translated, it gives CASSFGTGEGTEQYF. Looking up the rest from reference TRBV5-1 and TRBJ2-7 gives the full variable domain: KAGVTQTPRYLIKTRGQQVTLSCSPISGHRSVSWYQQTPGQGLQFLFEYFSETQRNKGNFPGRFSGRQFSNSRSEMNVSTLELGDSALYLCASSFGTGEGTEQYFGPGTRLTVT.

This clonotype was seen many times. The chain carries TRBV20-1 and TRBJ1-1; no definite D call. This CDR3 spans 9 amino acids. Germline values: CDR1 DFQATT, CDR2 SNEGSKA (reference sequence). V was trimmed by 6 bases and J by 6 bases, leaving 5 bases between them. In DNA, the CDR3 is TGCAGTGCGCCCGCTGAAGCTTTCTTT. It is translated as CSAPAEAFF.

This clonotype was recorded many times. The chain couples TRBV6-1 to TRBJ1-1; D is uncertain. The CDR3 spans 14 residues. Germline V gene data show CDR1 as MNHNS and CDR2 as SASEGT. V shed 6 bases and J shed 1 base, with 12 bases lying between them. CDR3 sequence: CASSERMANTEAFF. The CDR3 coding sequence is TGTGCCAGCAGCGAACGGATGGCGAACACTGAAGCTTTCTTT.

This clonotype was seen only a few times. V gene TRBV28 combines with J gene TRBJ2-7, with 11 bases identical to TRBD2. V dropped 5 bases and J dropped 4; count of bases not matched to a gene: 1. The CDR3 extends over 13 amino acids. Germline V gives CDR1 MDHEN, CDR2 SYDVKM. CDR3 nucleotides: TGTGCCAGCAGTACTAGCGGGGGTTACGAGCAGTACGTC. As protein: CASSTSGGYEQYV.